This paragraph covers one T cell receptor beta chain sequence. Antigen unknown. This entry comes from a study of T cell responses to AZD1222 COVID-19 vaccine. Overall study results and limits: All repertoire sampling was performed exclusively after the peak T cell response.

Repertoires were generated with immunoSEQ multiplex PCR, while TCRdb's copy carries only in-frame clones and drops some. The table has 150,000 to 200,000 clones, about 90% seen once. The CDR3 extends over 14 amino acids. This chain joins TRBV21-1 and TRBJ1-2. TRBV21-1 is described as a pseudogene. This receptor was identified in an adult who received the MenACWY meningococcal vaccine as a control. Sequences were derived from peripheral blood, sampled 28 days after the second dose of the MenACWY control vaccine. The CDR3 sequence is CASSKEPGLGGYTF. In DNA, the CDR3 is TGTGCCAGCAGCAAAGAACCGGGCCTCGGCGGCTACACCTTC.